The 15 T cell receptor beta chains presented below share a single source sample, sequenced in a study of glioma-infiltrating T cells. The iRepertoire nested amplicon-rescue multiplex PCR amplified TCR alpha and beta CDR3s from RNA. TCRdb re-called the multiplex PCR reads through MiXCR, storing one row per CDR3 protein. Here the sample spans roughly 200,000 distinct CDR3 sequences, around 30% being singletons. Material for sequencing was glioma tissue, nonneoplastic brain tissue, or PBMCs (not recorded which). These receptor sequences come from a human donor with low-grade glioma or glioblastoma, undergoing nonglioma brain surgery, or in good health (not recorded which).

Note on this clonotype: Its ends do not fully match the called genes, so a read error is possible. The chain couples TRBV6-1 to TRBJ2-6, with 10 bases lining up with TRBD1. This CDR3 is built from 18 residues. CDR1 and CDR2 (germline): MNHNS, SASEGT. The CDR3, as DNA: TGTGCCAGCAGCCAGAGGGACAGGGGCCTCTCTGTGGCCAACGTCCTGACTTTC. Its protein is CASSQRDRGLSVANVLTF.

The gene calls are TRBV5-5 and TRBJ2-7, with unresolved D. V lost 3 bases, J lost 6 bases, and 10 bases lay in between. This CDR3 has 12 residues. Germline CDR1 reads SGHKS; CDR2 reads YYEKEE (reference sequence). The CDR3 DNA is TGTGCCAGCAGCTGGAGAGAATTCGAGCAGTACTTC. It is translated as CASSWREFEQYF.

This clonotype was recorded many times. The CDR3 nucleotides read TGCAGCTCGAGTAGTCGCTATGGCTACACCTTC. Encoded protein: CSSSSRYGYTF. This sequence joins TRBV20-1 and TRBJ1-2, with unresolved D. The germline V gene has CDR1 DFQATT and CDR2 SNEGSKA (reference sequence). The CDR3 extends over 11 amino acids.

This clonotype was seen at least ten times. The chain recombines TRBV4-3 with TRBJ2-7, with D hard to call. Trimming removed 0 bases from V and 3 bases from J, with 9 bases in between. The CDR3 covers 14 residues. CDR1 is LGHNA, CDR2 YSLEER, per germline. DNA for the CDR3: TGCGCCAGCAGCCAAGATATTAGTAGCTACGAGCAGTACTTC. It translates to CASSQDISSYEQYF.

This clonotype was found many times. The CDR3 bases are TGCAGCGCCGAGGGGGGACAGGGCCGCAATGAGCAGTTCTTC. It yields the protein CSAEGGQGRNEQFF. J is TRBJ2-1 and V is TRBV29-1; 9 nucleotides align to TRBD1. CDR3 size: 14 residues. The junction had 10 bases not matched to a gene; V was cut back by 7 bases and J by 6 bases. Germline-derived CDR1 and CDR2 are SQVTM and ANQGSEA.

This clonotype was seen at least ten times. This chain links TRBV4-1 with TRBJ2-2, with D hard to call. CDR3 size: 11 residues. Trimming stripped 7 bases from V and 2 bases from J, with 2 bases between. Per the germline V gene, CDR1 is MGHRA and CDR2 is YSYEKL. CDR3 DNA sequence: TGCGCCAGCACCAACACCGGGGAGCTGTTTTTT. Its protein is CASTNTGELFF.

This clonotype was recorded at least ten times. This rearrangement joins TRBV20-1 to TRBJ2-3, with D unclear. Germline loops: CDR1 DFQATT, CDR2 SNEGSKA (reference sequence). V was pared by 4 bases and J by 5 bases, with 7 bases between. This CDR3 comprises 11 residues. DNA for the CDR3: TGCAGTGCTACGAAGGGAGATACGCAGTATTTT. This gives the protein CSATKGDTQYF.

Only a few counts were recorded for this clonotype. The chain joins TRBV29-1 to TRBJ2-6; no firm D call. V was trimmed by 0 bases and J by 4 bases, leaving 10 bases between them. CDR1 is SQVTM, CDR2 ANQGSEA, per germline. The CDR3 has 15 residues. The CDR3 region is CSVEDHAGGANVLTF. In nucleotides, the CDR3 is TGCAGCGTTGAAGATCACGCTGGAGGGGCCAACGTCCTGACTTTC. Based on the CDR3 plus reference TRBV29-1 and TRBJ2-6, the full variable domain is SAVISQKPSRDICQRGTSLTIQCQVDSQVTMMFWYRQQPGQSLTLIATANQGSEATYESGFVIDKFPISRPNLTFSTLTVSNMSPEDSSIYLCSVEDHAGGANVLTFGAGSRLTVL.

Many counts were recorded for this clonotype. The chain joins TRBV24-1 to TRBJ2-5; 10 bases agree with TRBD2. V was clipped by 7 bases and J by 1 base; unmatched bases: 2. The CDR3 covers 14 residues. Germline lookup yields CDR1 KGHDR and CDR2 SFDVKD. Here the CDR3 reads CATRASGSQETQYF. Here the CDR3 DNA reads TGTGCCACCAGGGCTAGCGGGAGCCAAGAGACCCAGTACTTC.

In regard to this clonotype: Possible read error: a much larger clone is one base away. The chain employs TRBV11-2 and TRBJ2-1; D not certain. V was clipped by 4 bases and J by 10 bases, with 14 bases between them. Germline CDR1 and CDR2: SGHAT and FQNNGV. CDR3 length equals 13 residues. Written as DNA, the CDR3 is TGTGCCAGCAGCTCAGGCCCCCAGGACGAGCAGTTCTTC. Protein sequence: CASSSGPQDEQFF.

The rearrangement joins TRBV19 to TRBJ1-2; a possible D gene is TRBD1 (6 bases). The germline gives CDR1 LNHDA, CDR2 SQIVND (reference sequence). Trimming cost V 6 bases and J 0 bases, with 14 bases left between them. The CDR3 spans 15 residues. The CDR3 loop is CASRRLDSPNYGYTF. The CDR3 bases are TGTGCCAGTAGAAGACTGGACAGCCCTAACTATGGCTACACCTTC.

CDR3: CASSYWREGSTEAFF. The CDR3 DNA sequence: TGTGCCAGCAGTTACTGGCGGGAGGGGTCCACTGAAGCTTTCTTT. The chain carries TRBV6-2 or TRBV6-3 and TRBJ1-1, with a possible D match to TRBD1 (5 bases). The CDR3 is 15 amino acids. V lost 1 base, J lost 4 bases, and 13 bases lay in between. CDR1 is MNHEY, CDR2 SVGEGT, per germline.

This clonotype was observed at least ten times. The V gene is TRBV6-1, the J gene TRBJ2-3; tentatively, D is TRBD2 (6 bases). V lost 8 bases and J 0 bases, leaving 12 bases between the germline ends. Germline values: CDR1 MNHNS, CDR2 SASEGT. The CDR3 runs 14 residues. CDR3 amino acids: CASSWGTSTDTQYF. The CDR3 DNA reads TGTGCCAGCTCCTGGGGGACTAGCACAGATACGCAGTATTTT.

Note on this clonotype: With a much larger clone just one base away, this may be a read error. The CDR3 is CSSSRTGVTEAFF. The DNA for the CDR3 is TGTTCCAGTAGTCGGACAGGGGTAACTGAAGCTTTCTTT. The chain links TRBV19 to TRBJ1-1, with 9 bases that match TRBD1. The CDR3 runs 13 residues. Germline CDR1 LNHDA, CDR2 SQIVND (reference sequence).

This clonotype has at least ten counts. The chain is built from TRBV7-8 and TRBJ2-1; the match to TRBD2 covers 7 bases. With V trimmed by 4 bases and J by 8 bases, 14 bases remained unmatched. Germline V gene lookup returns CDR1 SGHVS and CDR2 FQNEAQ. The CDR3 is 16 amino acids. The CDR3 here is CASSSRREVSLDEQFF. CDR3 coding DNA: TGTGCCAGCAGCTCCCGACGGGAGGTGTCTTTGGATGAGCAGTTCTTC.